These T cell receptor beta chains were read from a single sample in a study of immune evolution from preneoplasia to lung adenocarcinoma. The repertoire was sequenced with immunoSEQ multiplex PCR; TCRdb's copy has only in-frame clones and lacks some. The table records 3,000 or so clones, roughly 72% of them present only once. The sample was FFPE minimally invasive lung adenocarcinoma tissue. All receptors derive from a person aged 60 to 85 with lung adenocarcinoma. The CDR3 runs from the conserved cysteine through the conserved F or W. Each record gives: D gene, J gene, clone size, V gene, CDR3 protein, CDR3 DNA. A D gene is named only where the DNA matches it firmly. Size is omitted from some rows. Given values are once, few, many or a class for expanded clones.

D: -
J: TRBJ2-3
size: few
V: TRBV9
CDR3: CASSVAPEADTQYF
DNA: TGTGCCAGCAGCGTAGCCCCGGAGGCAGATACGCAGTATTTT

D: -
J: TRBJ1-6
size: -
V: TRBV5-1
CDR3: CASSLDGGNSPLHF
DNA: TGCGCCAGCAGCTTGGATGGGGGTAATTCACCCCTCCACTTT

D: -
J: TRBJ1-3
size: -
V: TRBV18
CDR3: CASSLREDSGNTIYF
DNA: TGTGCCAGCTCACTCAGGGAGGACTCTGGAAACACCATATATTTT

D: TRBD2
J: TRBJ2-5
size: few
V: TRBV5-4
CDR3: CASSPTSSGRASETQYF
DNA: TGTGCCAGCAGCCCCACGTCTAGCGGGAGGGCCTCCGAGACCCAGTACTTC

D: -
J: TRBJ2-6
size: few
V: TRBV6-4
CDR3: CASSDPVSGANVLTF
DNA: TGTGCCAGCAGTGACCCGGTCTCTGGGGCCAACGTCCTGACTTTC

D: -
J: TRBJ2-6
size: -
V: TRBV16
CDR3: CASSPFSGANVLTF
DNA: TGTGCCAGCAGCCCGTTCTCTGGGGCCAACGTCCTGACTTTC

D: TRBD1
J: TRBJ2-7
size: -
V: TRBV11-2
CDR3: CASSSPGQGYYEQYF
DNA: TGTGCCAGCAGTTCTCCGGGACAGGGGTACTACGAGCAGTACTTC

D: -
J: TRBJ2-1
size: -
V: TRBV7-9
CDR3: CASSLSSAQFF
DNA: TGTGCCAGCAGCTTGTCGAGTGCGCAGTTCTTC

D: TRBD2
J: TRBJ2-5
size: -
V: TRBV18
CDR3: CASSPTAGGLFKETQYF
DNA: TGTGCCAGCTCCCCGACAGCGGGAGGGCTTTTTAAAGAGACCCAGTACTTC

D: TRBD2
J: TRBJ2-1
size: -
V: TRBV9
CDR3: CASSVVGGRAVEQFF
DNA: TGTGCCAGCAGCGTAGTTGGCGGGAGGGCCGTTGAGCAGTTCTTC

D: TRBD1
J: TRBJ1-1
size: -
V: TRBV5-6
CDR3: CASSRGQGTEAFF
DNA: TGTGCCAGCAGTCGCGGACAGGGAACTGAAGCTTTCTTT

D: TRBD2
J: TRBJ2-7
size: -
V: TRBV7-4
CDR3: CASSDPGLAIYEQYF
DNA: TGTGCCAGCAGCGATCCCGGACTAGCCATTTACGAGCAGTACTTC

D: TRBD1
J: TRBJ1-2
size: -
V: TRBV6-6
CDR3: CASSYTRGQGYGYTF
DNA: TGTGCCAGCAGTTACACGAGGGGACAGGGCTATGGCTACACCTTC

D: -
J: TRBJ1-4
size: -
V: TRBV7-5
CDR3: CARSLTGLINEKLFF
DNA: TGTGCCAGAAGCTTGACAGGGCTGATTAATGAAAAACTGTTTTTT

D: -
J: TRBJ1-1
size: -
V: TRBV2
CDR3: CASSVGLNTEAFF
DNA: TGTGCCAGCAGTGTGGGACTGAACACTGAAGCTTTTTTT

D: -
J: TRBJ2-7
size: -
V: TRBV28
CDR3: CASTQGGGSSYEQYF
DNA: TGTGCCAGCACGCAGGGGGGCGGAAGCTCCTACGAGCAGTACTTC

D: -
J: TRBJ2-7
size: few
V: TRBV11-2
CDR3: CASSIGTQGYEQYF
DNA: TGTGCCAGCAGCATCGGAACCCAGGGCTACGAGCAGTACTTC

D: -
J: TRBJ1-3
size: once
V: TRBV10-2
CDR3: CASSESYRVLQPNDTIYF
DNA: TGCGCCAGCAGTGAGTCCTACAGGGTCCTACAACCCAATGACACCATATATTTT

D: TRBD1
J: TRBJ2-7
size: -
V: TRBV6-5
CDR3: CASSVGQESYEQYF
DNA: TGTGCCAGCAGTGTGGGACAGGAATCCTACGAGCAGTACTTC

D: -
J: TRBJ2-1
size: few
V: TRBV11-2
CDR3: CASSPLRADNEQFF
DNA: TGTGCCAGCAGCCCTCTGAGGGCAGACAATGAGCAGTTCTTC

D: -
J: TRBJ1-1
size: -
V: TRBV5-6
CDR3: CASSLQGGYRAFF
DNA: TGTGCCAGCAGCTTGCAGGGTGGGTACAGGGCTTTCTTT

D: -
J: TRBJ2-5
size: -
V: TRBV28
CDR3: CASSYGETQYF
DNA: TGTGCCAGCAGTTATGGGGAGACCCAGTACTTC

D: TRBD2
J: TRBJ2-7
size: -
V: TRBV4-2
CDR3: CASSQLAGGPLYEQYF
DNA: TGTGCCAGCAGCCAGTTAGCGGGAGGGCCTCTCTACGAGCAGTACTTC

D: -
J: TRBJ2-7
size: few
V: TRBV19
CDR3: CASSIADSYEQYF
DNA: TGTGCCAGTAGTATAGCAGACTCCTACGAGCAGTACTTC

D: -
J: TRBJ2-1
size: few
V: TRBV21-1
CDR3: CASSNENEQFF
DNA: TGTGCCAGCAGCAATGAGAATGAGCAGTTCTTC

D: -
J: TRBJ1-5
size: once
V: TRBV6-5
CDR3: CASSYSLDSNQPQHF
DNA: TGTGCCAGCAGTTACTCACTGGATAGCAATCAGCCCCAGCATTTT

D: TRBD2
J: TRBJ2-5
size: -
V: TRBV2
CDR3: CASSEFAGGETQYF
DNA: TGTGCCAGCAGTGAATTCGCGGGAGGGGAGACCCAGTACTTC

D: -
J: TRBJ1-4
size: once
V: TRBV4-2
CDR3: CASSQMPGDEKLFF
DNA: TGTGCCAGCAGTCAAATGCCCGGCGATGAAAAACTGTTTTTT

D: -
J: TRBJ2-7
size: -
V: TRBV2
CDR3: CASRPGQIRYEQYF
DNA: TGTGCCAGCAGACCCGGACAGATACGCTACGAGCAGTACTTC

D: TRBD2
J: TRBJ2-7
size: -
V: TRBV27
CDR3: CASSFAGGSYEQYF
DNA: TGTGCCAGCAGTTTTGCGGGAGGCTCCTACGAGCAGTACTTC

D: -
J: TRBJ2-1
size: few
V: TRBV28
CDR3: CASSPSLGVNEQFF
DNA: TGTGCCAGCAGTCCCAGTTTGGGGGTCAATGAGCAGTTCTTC